The 13 T cell receptor beta chains given below trace back to one sample, sequenced in a study of T-cell memory formation after mild COVID-19. TCRdb reanalysed the 5' RACE reads using MiXCR and keeps one entry per CDR3 protein. This table holds approximately 210,000 distinct CDR3 sequences, around 16% found once. The sequenced material came from PBMCs or a T cell subset sorted from them (not recorded which). The receptors were gathered from an adult woman who had mild COVID-19 (a few samples of this study predate the infection). Cell type and time point are not known.

The sample holds many counts of this clonotype. V and J are TRBV6-5 and TRBJ1-6, with TRBD1 matching over 7 bases. Germline CDR1 is MNHEY and CDR2 is SVGAGI. The CDR3 sequence is 14 residues long. The V segment lost 10 bases and the J segment 3 bases; nucleotides outside the gene matches: 6. CDR3 nucleotides: TGTGCCACGCGCCGGGACAGCTATAATTCACCCCTCCACTTT. Its protein product is CATRRDSYNSPLHF.

This clonotype was picked up a small number of times. The chain is built from TRBV11-2 and TRBJ1-1; D call uncertain. CDR1 and CDR2 from the germline V gene are SGHAT and FQNNGV. V shed 1 base and J shed 1 base, with 7 bases lying between them. CDR3 length: 14 amino acids. CDR3 amino acids: CASSLVVGNTEAFF. In nucleotides, the CDR3 is TGTGCCAGCAGCTTAGTGGTGGGGAACACTGAAGCTTTCTTT.

The V call is TRBV12-3 or TRBV12-4, the J call TRBJ2-7, with 8 bases aligning to TRBD1. The ends lost 7 bases at V and 5 bases at J; junction bases unmatched: 13. The CDR3 has 15 amino acids. The CDR3 spells CASTLGDRGVDEQYF. The CDR3 bases are TGTGCCAGCACACTCGGCGACAGGGGCGTCGACGAGCAGTACTTC.

This clonotype was observed a handful of times. The chain carries TRBV24-1 and TRBJ1-5; tentatively, D is TRBD1 (6 bases). The germline gives CDR1 KGHDR, CDR2 SFDVKD. The CDR3 extends over 14 amino acids. Trimming removed 3 bases at V and 1 base at J, with 6 bases between. CDR3 in DNA: TGTGCCACCAGTGATCAGGGGAGCAATCAGCCCCAGCATTTT. It yields the protein CATSDQGSNQPQHF.

This clonotype has just a few counts. V is TRBV20-1 and J is TRBJ1-5; D is undetermined. Germline V gives CDR1 DFQATT, CDR2 SNEGSKA (reference sequence). V was pared by 6 bases and J by 2 bases, with 20 bases between. The CDR3 spans 16 residues. CDR3 coding DNA: TGCAGTGCGGGTCGAGCGGGCGTAAGGGGCAATCAGCCCCAGCATTTT. Its protein product is CSAGRAGVRGNQPQHF.

The V gene is TRBV18, the J gene TRBJ1-1, with D uncertain. Per the germline V gene, CDR1 is KGHSH and CDR2 is LQKENI. The CDR3 covers 16 residues. Trimming stripped 1 base from V and 3 bases from J, with 15 bases between. This chain's CDR3 is CASSPRSGGRDTEAFF. The DNA for the CDR3 is TGTGCCAGCTCACCACGAAGCGGCGGGAGGGACACTGAAGCTTTCTTT.

This clonotype was detected only once. The rearrangement links TRBV29-1 to TRBJ1-4; no clear D. Germline CDR1 is SQVTM and CDR2 is ANQGSEA. V lost 5 bases and J 0 bases, leaving 16 bases between the germline ends. The CDR3 sequence is 16 residues long. CDR3: CSVLGGGLATNEKLFF. Written as DNA, the CDR3 is TGCAGCGTTCTGGGAGGCGGACTCGCAACTAATGAAAAACTGTTTTTT.

This sequence joins TRBV5-6 and TRBJ1-2; D remains unclear. Trimming stripped 1 base from V and 0 bases from J, with 7 bases between. Germline CDR1 reads SGHDT; CDR2 reads YYEEEE. CDR3 size: 14 residues. CDR3 sequence: CASSLTPTNYGYTF. DNA of the CDR3: TGTGCCAGCAGCTTGACACCGACTAACTATGGCTACACCTTC. Complete variable domain (other parts from reference TRBV5-6 and TRBJ1-2): DAGVTQSPTHLIKTRGQQVTLRCSPKSGHDTVSWYQQALGQGPQFIFQYYEEEERQRGNFPDRFSGHQFPNYSSELNVNALLLGDSALYLCASSLTPTNYGYTFGSGTRLTVV.

The V and J genes are TRBV7-8 and TRBJ2-7, with D possibly matching TRBD2 (5 bases). Germline V lookup: CDR1 SGHVS, CDR2 FQNEAQ. The CDR3 loop spans 15 amino acids. V dropped 0 bases and J dropped 1 base, with 10 bases sitting between them. CDR3 sequence (DNA): TGTGCCAGCAGCTTAGCAGGTTCGGGGTCCTACGAGCAGTACTTC. It encodes CASSLAGSGSYEQYF.

This sequence joins TRBV6-6 and TRBJ2-1; TRBD2 matches at 7 bases. Losses at the gene ends were 4 bases for V and 10 bases for J; bases not matched to a gene: 10. Germline lookup yields CDR1 MNHNY and CDR2 SVGAGI (reference sequence). This CDR3 spans 14 amino acids. CDR3 residues: CASSSEGRGKEQFF. The CDR3 bases are TGTGCCAGCAGTTCAGAGGGGAGGGGCAAAGAGCAGTTCTTC.

This clonotype was observed many times. The CDR3 loop is CASSLVSSGRANGYEQYF. CDR3 coding DNA: TGCGCCAGCAGCTTGGTGTCTAGCGGGAGGGCCAATGGCTACGAGCAGTACTTC. The J gene is TRBJ2-7, the V gene TRBV5-1; 12 bases align to TRBD2. This CDR3 comprises 18 residues. The trim removed 0 bases at V and 3 bases at J, leaving 10 bases unmatched. Germline values: CDR1 SGHRS, CDR2 YFSETQ.

The gene calls are TRBV24-1 and TRBJ2-1; 10 bases fit TRBD2. V trimming: 2 bases; J trimming: 0 bases; junction bases outside the gene matches: 12. There are 20 residues in the CDR3. Germline V lookup: CDR1 KGHDR, CDR2 SFDVKD. The CDR3 region is CATSDSRSGRAGSSYNEQFF. The CDR3 coding sequence is TGTGCCACCAGTGATTCGCGGAGCGGGAGGGCCGGGAGCTCCTACAATGAGCAGTTCTTC.

This clonotype was counted only a few times. The rearrangement uses TRBV6-2 or TRBV6-3 and TRBJ2-7; TRBD1 aligns across 7 bases. The CDR3 contains 17 residues. V shed 5 bases and J 4 bases; nucleotides not matched to a gene: 17. Looked up from germline, CDR1 is MNHEY and CDR2 is SVGEGT. The CDR3 loop is CASSGPRPGQRLYEQYF. The CDR3 DNA follows: TGTGCCAGCAGTGGCCCCAGACCGGGACAGCGCCTTTACGAGCAGTACTTC.